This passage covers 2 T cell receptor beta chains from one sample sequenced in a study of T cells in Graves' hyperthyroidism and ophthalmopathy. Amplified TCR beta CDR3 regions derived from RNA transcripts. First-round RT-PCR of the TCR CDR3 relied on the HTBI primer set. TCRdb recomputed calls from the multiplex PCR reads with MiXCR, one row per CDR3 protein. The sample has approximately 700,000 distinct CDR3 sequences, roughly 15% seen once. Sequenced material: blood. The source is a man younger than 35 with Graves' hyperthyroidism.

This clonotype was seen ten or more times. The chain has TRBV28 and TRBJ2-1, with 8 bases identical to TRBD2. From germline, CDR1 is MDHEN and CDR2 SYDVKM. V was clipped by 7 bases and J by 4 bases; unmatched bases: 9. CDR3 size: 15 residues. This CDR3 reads CASTRRLASYNEQFF. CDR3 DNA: TGTGCCAGCACCCGTCGACTAGCGTCATACAATGAGCAGTTCTTC. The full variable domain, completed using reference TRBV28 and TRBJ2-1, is DVKVTQSSRYLVKRTGEKVFLECVQDMDHENMFWYRQDPGLGLRLIYFSYDVKMKEKGDIPEGYSVSREKKERFSLILESASTNQTSMYLCASTRRLASYNEQFFGPGTRLTVL.

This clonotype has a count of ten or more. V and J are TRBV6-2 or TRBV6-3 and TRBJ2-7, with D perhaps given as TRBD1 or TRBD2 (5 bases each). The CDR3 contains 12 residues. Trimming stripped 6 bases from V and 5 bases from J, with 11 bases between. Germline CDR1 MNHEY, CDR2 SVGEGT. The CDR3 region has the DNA TGTGCCAGCAGACACGAGGGGCACGAGCAGTACTTC. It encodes CASRHEGHEQYF.